A single sample is the source of the 9 T cell receptor beta chains below, sequenced in a study of cytomegalovirus exposure and HLA in healthy donors. Primers included in the PCR were 60 Vbeta and 13 Jbeta primers. Sequenced by immunoSEQ multiplex PCR; TCRdb stores in-frame clones only, minus some. The sample records around 140,000 clones, 75% to 85% being singletons. Material for sequencing was PBMCs. These receptors all come from a male donor in good health and CMV-seronegative.

The chain combines TRBV5-4 with TRBJ1-1, with a possible D match to TRBD1 (5 bases). CDR3 length: 15 amino acids. In germline, CDR1 is SGHNT, CDR2 YYREEE (reference sequence). Trimming pared 4 bases from V and 4 bases from J, leaving 17 bases between. The CDR3 DNA is TGTGCCAGCAGCCCCTCTCGGTTGGGGGGCACTGAAGCTTTCTTT. Its protein product is CASSPSRLGGTEAFF.

The V gene is TRBV11-3, the J gene TRBJ2-4, with D maybe TRBD1 (5 bases). The CDR3 length is 13 residues. Germline V gene sequence: CDR1 SGHNT, CDR2 YENEEA. Between the trimmed V and J ends, which lost 5 bases and 7 bases, there was a span of 12 bases. CDR3 sequence (DNA): TGTGCCAGCAGCCCAAGGACATCTAACATTCAGTACTTC. Amino acids: CASSPRTSNIQYF.

The rearrangement joins TRBV5-6 to TRBJ2-7, with 9 bases that match TRBD2. The CDR3 is 13 residues long. Germline values: CDR1 SGHDT, CDR2 YYEEEE. Trimming at V came to 4 bases and at J to 2 bases, leaving 1 base not matched to a gene. The CDR3 bases are TGTGCCAGCAGCGGCGGGGGGGCCTACGAGCAGTACTTC. It encodes CASSGGGAYEQYF.

The rearrangement links TRBV30 to TRBJ1-4; 8 bases map to TRBD1. CDR1 and CDR2 (germline): GTSNPN, SVGIG (reference sequence). J lost 8 bases, V lost 6 bases, and 5 bases had no gene match. The CDR3 totals 12 residues. The CDR3 protein is CACGQGEEKLFF. The CDR3 DNA reads as TGTGCCTGCGGACAGGGAGAAGAAAAACTGTTTTTT.

This clone was seen more than once but under ten times. The V gene is TRBV19, the J gene TRBJ2-2; 9 nucleotides match TRBD1. CDR1 and CDR2 from the germline V gene are LNHDA and SQIVND (reference sequence). Losses at the gene ends were 5 bases for V and 4 bases for J; bases not matched to a gene: 8. The length of the CDR3 is 16 residues. CDR3: CASSAGQGGATGELFF. CDR3 coding DNA: TGTGCCAGTAGTGCGGGACAGGGAGGCGCCACCGGGGAGCTGTTTTTT.

This clone appeared a few times. The chain combines TRBV5-3 with TRBJ2-7; D remains unclear. TRBV5-3 is reported as an ORF; its role is uncertain. CDR3 size: 14 residues. V lost 0 bases to trimming and J lost 4 bases, with 11 bases between them. CDR3 DNA: TGTGCCAGAAGCTTGGTCAACAAAGAATACGAGCAGTACTTC. It encodes CARSLVNKEYEQYF.

The CDR3 loop reads CASSPPGQPYEQYF. In nucleotides, the CDR3 is TGTGCCAGCAGCCCCCCGGGACAGCCCTACGAGCAGTACTTC. V is TRBV7-3 and J is TRBJ2-7; 7 bases align to TRBD1. V lost 5 bases, J lost 2 bases, and 6 bases stayed unmatched. This CDR3 comprises 14 residues. Germline CDR1 and CDR2: SGHTA and FQGTGA.

The chain couples TRBV2 to TRBJ1-5, with 7 bases lining up with TRBD1. After removal of 7 bases from V and 4 bases from J, the junction contained 7 bases not matched to a gene. The CDR3 sequence is 14 residues long. From germline, CDR1 is SNHLY and CDR2 FYNNEI. The DNA for the CDR3 is TGTGCCAGCAACTTCGGGACAGCGAATCAGCCCCAGCATTTT. As protein: CASNFGTANQPQHF.

Concerning this clone: Other DNA sequences in this sample translate to the same CDR3. This rearrangement joins TRBV18 to TRBJ2-7; 9 bases agree with TRBD1. Germline V gives CDR1 KGHSH, CDR2 LQKENI. This CDR3 is 15 amino acids long. V was clipped by 2 bases and J by 3 bases; unmatched bases: 5. In nucleotides, the CDR3 is TGTGCCAGCTCACCAAGTGGGACAGGGAACTACGAGCAGTACTTC. Protein product: CASSPSGTGNYEQYF.